Shown below are 2 T cell receptor beta chains from a single sample sequenced in a study of regulatory T cells in long-lasting Graves disease. Time point reported: persistent/refractory GD, antithyroid drugs over 5 years with positive TRAb. PBMC-derived RNA was used for the TCR library. Construction of TCR beta libraries relied on iRepertoire HTBI primers and on Arm-PCR targeting CDR3 regions. Using its own MiXCR run on the multiplex PCR reads, TCRdb lists one record per CDR3 protein. The table shows about 430,000 distinct CDR3 sequences, with approximately 22% occurring only once. Sequencing was performed on peripheral blood mononuclear cells (PBMCs), taken when the disease was refractory, from a patient treated with antithyroid drugs. These receptors were taken from a female donor with Graves disease.

J is TRBJ2-2 and V is TRBV19, with TRBD1 identical over 7 bases. With V trimmed by 7 bases and J by 2 bases, 7 bases remained unmatched. The CDR3 spans 15 residues. Germline CDR1 LNHDA, CDR2 SQIVND (reference sequence). The CDR3 region is CASTPQGTNTGELFF. In DNA, the CDR3 is TGTGCCAGTACCCCACAGGGGACCAACACCGGGGAGCTGTTTTTT.

DNA of the CDR3: TGTGCCAGTAGTATGTGGGGCGGCGAGACCCAGTACTTC. It translates to CASSMWGGETQYF. The chain couples TRBV19 to TRBJ2-5, with D possibly TRBD1 on 5 matching bases. Germline V gene data show CDR1 as LNHDA and CDR2 as SQIVND (reference sequence). This CDR3 has 13 amino acids. Trimming removed 3 bases from V and 5 bases from J, with 10 bases in between.